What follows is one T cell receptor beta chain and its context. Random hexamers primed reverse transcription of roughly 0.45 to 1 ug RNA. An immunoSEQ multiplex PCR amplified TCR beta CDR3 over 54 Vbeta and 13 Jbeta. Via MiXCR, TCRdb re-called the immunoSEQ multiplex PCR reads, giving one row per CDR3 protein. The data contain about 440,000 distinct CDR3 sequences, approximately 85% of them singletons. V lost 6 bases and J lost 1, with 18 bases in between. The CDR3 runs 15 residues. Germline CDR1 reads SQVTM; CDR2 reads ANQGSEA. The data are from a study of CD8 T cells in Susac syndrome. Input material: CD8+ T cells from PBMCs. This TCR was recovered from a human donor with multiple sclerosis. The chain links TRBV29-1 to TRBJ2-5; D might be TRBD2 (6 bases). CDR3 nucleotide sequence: TGCAGCGTCCCTACCCGTTGGGGACTCCAAGAGACCCAGTACTTC. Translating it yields CSVPTRWGLQETQYF.